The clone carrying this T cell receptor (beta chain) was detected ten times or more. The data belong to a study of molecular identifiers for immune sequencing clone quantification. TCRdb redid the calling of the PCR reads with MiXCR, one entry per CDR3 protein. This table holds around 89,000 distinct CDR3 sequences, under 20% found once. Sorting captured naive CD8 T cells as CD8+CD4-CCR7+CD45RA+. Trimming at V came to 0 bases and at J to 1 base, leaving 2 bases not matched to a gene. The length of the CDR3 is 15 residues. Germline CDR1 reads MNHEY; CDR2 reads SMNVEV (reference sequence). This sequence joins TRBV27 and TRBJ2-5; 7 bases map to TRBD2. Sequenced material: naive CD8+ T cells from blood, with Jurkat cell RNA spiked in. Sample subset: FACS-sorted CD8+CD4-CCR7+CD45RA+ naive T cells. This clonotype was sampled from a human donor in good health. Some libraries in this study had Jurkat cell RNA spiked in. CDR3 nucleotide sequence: TGTGCCAGCAGTTTATCGAGCGGGGCCCAAGAGACCCAGTACTTC. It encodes CASSLSSGAQETQYF.